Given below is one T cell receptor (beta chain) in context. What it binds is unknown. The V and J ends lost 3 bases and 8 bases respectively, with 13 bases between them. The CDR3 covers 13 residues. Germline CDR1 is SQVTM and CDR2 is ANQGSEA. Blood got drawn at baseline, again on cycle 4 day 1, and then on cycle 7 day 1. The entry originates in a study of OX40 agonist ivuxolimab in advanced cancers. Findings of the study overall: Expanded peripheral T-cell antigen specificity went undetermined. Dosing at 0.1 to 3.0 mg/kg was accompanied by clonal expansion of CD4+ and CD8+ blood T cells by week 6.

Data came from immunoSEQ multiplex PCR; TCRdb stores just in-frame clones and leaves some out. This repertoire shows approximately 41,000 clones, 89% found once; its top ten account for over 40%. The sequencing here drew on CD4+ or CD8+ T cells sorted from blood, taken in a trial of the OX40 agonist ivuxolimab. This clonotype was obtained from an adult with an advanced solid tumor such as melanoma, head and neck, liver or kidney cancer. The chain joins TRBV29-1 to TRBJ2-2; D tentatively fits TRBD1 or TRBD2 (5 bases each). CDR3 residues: CSVDSEGLGELFF. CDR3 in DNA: TGCAGCGTTGATAGTGAGGGGCTGGGGGAGCTGTTTTTT.